The T cell receptor beta chain under discussion was sequenced for a study of graft-versus-host responses after intestinal transplantation. Study background: All of the recipients had induction that used anti-thymocyte globulin, then tacrolimus and steroids for roughly three years.

Remarks on this clone: Its antigen remains unknown.

Libraries were prepared by immunoSEQ multiplex PCR; TCRdb keeps only in-frame clonotypes and omits some of them. The table lists 10,000 or so clones, 70% to 80% of them singletons. Once graft tissue had been processed, intraepithelial and lamina propria lymphocytes were released. Study-wide results and caveats: Patients who carried graft-donor T cell macrochimerism also had high graft-versus-host to host-versus-graft clonal ratios in their allografts.

The sample here was ileum tissue, taken 140 to 150 days after intestinal transplantation. The TCR comes from a human patient who received an intestinal transplant, so some T cells may come from the graft donor.

The CDR3 DNA is TGCGCCAGCAGCGTGAAAGTTTGGGGACTAGGTTACAATGAGCAGTTCTTC. Amino acids: CASSVKVWGLGYNEQFF. The chain links TRBV4-3 to TRBJ2-1; 8 bases are shared with TRBD2. This CDR3 is 17 amino acids long. Unmatched junction bases numbered 13, after V lost 5 bases and J lost 4 bases. Germline CDR1 and CDR2: LGHNA and YSLEER.